The 15 T cell receptor beta chains listed next were all sequenced from one sample in a study of shared clonotypes between healthy human individuals. Sequenced by immunoSEQ multiplex PCR; TCRdb stores in-frame clones only, minus some. This table has 2 million to 2.5 million clones, 95% appearing once. Material for sequencing was naive CD4+ T cells sorted from blood. As for subset: CD45RA+ positively selected. These receptors all come from a man between 18 and 35 years old in good health.

This clone has only one observation. The CDR3 sequence: CASSIQGAPGEQYF. CDR3 coding DNA: TGTGCCAGTAGTATTCAGGGCGCGCCGGGCGAGCAGTACTTC. The gene calls are TRBV19 and TRBJ2-7, with a weak D call TRBD1 (5 bases). V gave up 3 bases and J gave up 6 bases, with 15 bases separating them. CDR3 size: 14 residues. The germline V gene has CDR1 LNHDA and CDR2 SQIVND (reference sequence). Combining the CDR3 with reference TRBV19 and TRBJ2-7 gives the whole variable domain DGGITQSPKYLFRKEGQNVTLSCEQNLNHDAMYWYRQDPGQGLRLIYYSQIVNDFQKGDIAEGYSVSREKKESFPLTVTSAQKNPTAFYLCASSIQGAPGEQYFGPGTRLTVT.

This chain connects TRBV5-1 to TRBJ2-5; D is perhaps TRBD2 (5 bases). The V end lost 4 bases, the J end lost 0 bases, and 10 bases lay between the germline ends. From germline, CDR1 is SGHRS and CDR2 YFSETQ. This CDR3 region has 14 residues. CDR3 residues: CASSPGWYQETQYF. The CDR3 nucleotides read TGCGCCAGCAGCCCGGGGTGGTACCAAGAGACCCAGTACTTC. Full variable domain (rest looked up from reference TRBV5-1 and TRBJ2-5): KAGVTQTPRYLIKTRGQQVTLSCSPISGHRSVSWYQQTPGQGLQFLFEYFSETQRNKGNFPGRFSGRQFSNSRSEMNVSTLELGDSALYLCASSPGWYQETQYFGPGTRLLVL.

This chain connects TRBV19 to TRBJ2-7; 9 nucleotides align to TRBD1. The ends lost 4 bases at V and 5 bases at J; junction bases unmatched: 9. The CDR3 runs to 15 residues. CDR1 and CDR2 from the germline V gene are LNHDA and SQIVND (reference sequence). CDR3 amino acids: CASSTPRDRADEQYF. CDR3 nucleotides: TGTGCCAGTAGTACCCCTCGGGACAGGGCGGACGAGCAGTACTTC.

This chain joins TRBV5-6 and TRBJ2-3, with TRBD2 matching 11 bases. This CDR3 is 15 amino acids long. Germline lookup yields CDR1 SGHDT and CDR2 YYEEEE. J lost 0 bases, V lost 5 bases, and 2 bases had no gene match. The CDR3 DNA is TGTGCCAGCAGAAGACTAGCGGGGAGCACAGATACGCAGTATTTT. Translated, it gives CASRRLAGSTDTQYF. Full variable domain (missing parts from reference TRBV5-6 and TRBJ2-3): DAGVTQSPTHLIKTRGQQVTLRCSPKSGHDTVSWYQQALGQGPQFIFQYYEEEERQRGNFPDRFSGHQFPNYSSELNVNALLLGDSALYLCASRRLAGSTDTQYFGPGTRLTVL.

The CDR3: CASSQDDGSSGANVLTF. The CDR3 bases are TGCGCCAGCAGCCAAGATGACGGGAGCTCTGGGGCCAACGTCCTGACTTTC. This chain links TRBV4-1 with TRBJ2-6; D perhaps matches TRBD2 (6 bases). The V end lost 0 bases, the J end lost 0 bases, and 9 bases lay between the germline ends. Germline CDR1 MGHRA, CDR2 YSYEKL. There are 17 residues in the CDR3.

The chain recombines TRBV6-4 with TRBJ2-5, with 10 bases matching TRBD1. Germline CDR1 is MRHNA and CDR2 is SNTAGT. V shed 4 bases, J shed 1 base, and the junction held 9 bases outside the gene matches. The CDR3 runs 17 residues. The chain's CDR3 is CASSGIGTGVPQETQYF. The CDR3 DNA reads TGTGCCAGCAGTGGCATAGGGACAGGGGTGCCCCAAGAGACCCAGTACTTC.

The rearrangement joins TRBV6-5 to TRBJ2-7; D unclear. Trimming removed 5 bases from V and 0 bases from J, with 11 bases in between. This CDR3 region has 14 residues. The germline V gene has CDR1 MNHEY and CDR2 SVGAGI. CDR3 region: CASSKTFSSYEQYF. The CDR3 DNA sequence: TGTGCCAGCAGTAAGACTTTCAGCTCCTACGAGCAGTACTTC.

The V call is TRBV5-1, the J call TRBJ2-1; D call uncertain. The germline V gene encodes CDR1 SGHRS and CDR2 YFSETQ. The CDR3 contains 15 residues. The germline V and J ends were trimmed by 3 bases and 0 bases, with 10 bases remaining between them. The CDR3 protein is CASSSFASSYNEQFF. In nucleotides, the CDR3 is TGCGCCAGCAGCTCCTTTGCTAGCTCCTACAATGAGCAGTTCTTC. Using reference TRBV5-1 and TRBJ2-1 for the parts outside the CDR3, the full variable domain is KAGVTQTPRYLIKTRGQQVTLSCSPISGHRSVSWYQQTPGQGLQFLFEYFSETQRNKGNFPGRFSGRQFSNSRSEMNVSTLELGDSALYLCASSSFASSYNEQFFGPGTRLTVL.

Regarding this clone: Other DNA sequences in this sample translate to the same CDR3. The chain employs TRBV1 and TRBJ1-2. TRBV1 is a recognized pseudogene. The CDR3 is made up of 14 amino acids. CDR3 amino acids: CTSSHRSGDQGYTF. The DNA of the CDR3 is TGCACCAGCAGCCACCGGAGCGGAGACCAGGGCTACACCTTC.

This chain uses TRBV25-1 with TRBJ1-6; tentatively, D is TRBD1 (6 bases). Trimming left V 6 bases short and J 0 bases short, with 12 bases between. Per the germline V gene, CDR1 is MGHDK and CDR2 is SYGVNS. The CDR3 extends over 16 amino acids. CDR3 region: CASSPGQSSYNSPLHF. In DNA, the CDR3 is TGTGCCAGCAGCCCAGGACAGAGCTCCTATAATTCACCCCTCCACTTT.

A single count supports this clone. The chain recombines TRBV30 with TRBJ1-5, with unresolved D. The length of the CDR3 is 14 residues. The V end was cut by 5 bases, the J end by 0 bases, with 11 bases between. Germline CDR1 GTSNPN, CDR2 SVGIG (reference sequence). The chain's CDR3 is CAWGDIPSNQPQHF. The DNA of the CDR3 is TGTGCCTGGGGTGACATACCTAGCAATCAGCCCCAGCATTTT.

The V gene is TRBV7-8, the J gene TRBJ1-1; D is uncertain. Germline V gene lookup returns CDR1 SGHVS and CDR2 FQNEAQ. There are 16 residues in the CDR3. The V end was cut by 1 base, the J end by 0 bases, with 12 bases between. CDR3 sequence reads: CASSLEVSLLNTEAFF. CDR3 DNA sequence: TGTGCCAGCAGCTTAGAGGTCAGCCTATTGAACACTGAAGCTTTCTTT.

V and J are TRBV18 and TRBJ2-3; D call uncertain. Trimming cost V 0 bases and J 4 bases, with 14 bases left between them. The germline V gene encodes CDR1 KGHSH and CDR2 LQKENI. The CDR3 spans 16 residues. CDR3 nucleotides: TGTGCCAGCTCACCACCGATCCTCAGCAGCCCAGATACGCAGTATTTT. It specifies CASSPPILSSPDTQYF. The whole variable domain, remainder taken from reference TRBV18 and TRBJ2-3, is NAGVMQNPRHLVRRRGQEARLRCSPMKGHSHVYWYRQLPEEGLKFMVYLQKENIIDESGMPKERFSAEFPKEGPSILRIQQVVRGDSAAYFCASSPPILSSPDTQYFGPGTRLTVL.

The chain uses TRBV4-1 and TRBJ1-1; possibly TRBD1 for D (6 bases). The length of the CDR3 is 13 residues. The V and J ends lost 5 bases and 6 bases respectively, with 13 bases between them. Germline CDR1 and CDR2: MGHRA and YSYEKL. The CDR3, as DNA: TGCGCCAGCAGCGAACTCAGGGGAGCTGAAGCTTTCTTT. Translation gives CASSELRGAEAFF.

The chain couples TRBV11-2 to TRBJ2-7; maybe TRBD1 (6 bases). The germline V and J ends were trimmed by 8 bases and 0 bases, with 14 bases remaining between them. CDR3 size: 14 residues. The germline CDR1 and CDR2 sequences are SGHAT and FQNNGV. DNA for the CDR3: TGTGCCAGCTCCCGGGACATGATCTCCTACGAGCAGTACTTC. Residues: CASSRDMISYEQYF. The complete variable domain, with remaining parts taken from reference TRBV11-2 and TRBJ2-7, reads EAGVAQSPRYKIIEKRQSVAFWCNPISGHATLYWYQQILGQGPKLLIQFQNNGVVDDSQLPKDRFSAERLKGVDSTLKIQPAKLEDSAVYLCASSRDMISYEQYFGPGTRLTVT.